This T cell receptor beta chain originates from a study of CD8+CD57+ T cells in acquired aplastic anemia. A note on this clonotype: Its specificity is not known.

Patients chosen for sequencing had CD8+CD57+ cells that had expanded, as shown by flow cytometry. No therapy was given to patients before blood sampling. Overall study findings and caveats: There were twenty-nine CD8+ CDR3 sequences that occurred in both patients and controls.

Genomic DNA acted as the template from which TCR beta VDJ combination and CDR3 sequence profiling were carried out. MiXCR was run by TCRdb on the reads, yielding one entry per CDR3 protein. In the table there are fewer than 300,000 distinct CDR3 sequences, less than 85% of which are singletons. The clonotype comes from a human donor with aplastic anemia. What was sequenced was sorted CD4+, CD8+, or CD8+CD57+ T cells (not recorded which) from PBMCs.

The CDR3 DNA sequence: TGCGCCAGCAGCCACAATCCCGGGGGGCGGCAAGAGACCCAGTACTTC. It encodes CASSHNPGGRQETQYF. V is TRBV4-3 and J is TRBJ2-5; D is possibly TRBD2 (7 bases). This CDR3 contains 16 residues. CDR1 and CDR2 from the germline V gene are LGHNA and YSLEER. Trimming removed 3 bases at V and 2 bases at J, with 16 bases between.